Each of the 24 T cell receptor beta chains below was sequenced from the same sample in a study of shared clonotypes between healthy human individuals (dated by TCRdb to the early 2020s). Libraries came from the immunoSEQ multiplex PCR assay. What TCRdb holds here is the immuneACCESS table cut down to in-frame rearrangements. Part of the clones is not present; checked against another copy, under half of the missing clones reflect an unresolved V gene, and the others are unexplained. This sample lists 550,000 to 700,000 clones; 73% were detected once. Of the sample, around 1.8% is held by the ten largest clones. Material for sequencing was memory CD4+ T cells sorted from blood. The cell subset or site label, read with the paper, signifies: CD45RA-negative fraction. The receptor set was obtained from a woman in her 30s in good health.

This clone is a singleton in its sample. The J gene is TRBJ2-3, the V gene TRBV11-2; 10 nucleotides align to TRBD2. V lost 1 base and J lost 4; bases outside the gene matches: 14. The CDR3 is 19 amino acids. CDR1 is SGHAT and CDR2 is FQNNGV in the germline V gene. As DNA, the CDR3 is TGTGCCAGCAGCTTAGCGTTAATGAGCGGGAGGGCCTATGCAGATACGCAGTATTTT. Amino acids: CASSLALMSGRAYADTQYF.

V and J are TRBV14 and TRBJ1-1; no definite D call. The CDR3 totals 14 residues. CDR1 and CDR2 (germline): SGHDN, FVKESK. V was clipped by 4 bases and J by 0 bases, with 9 bases between them. CDR3 sequence: CASSRAGLNTEAFF. The CDR3 DNA follows: TGTGCCAGCAGCCGAGCTGGGCTGAACACTGAAGCTTTCTTT. Supplemented by reference TRBV14 and TRBJ1-1, the full variable domain reads EAGVTQFPSHSVIEKGQTVTLRCDPISGHDNLYWYRRVMGKEIKFLLHFVKESKQDESGMPNNRFLAERTGGTYSTLKVQPAELEDSGVYFCASSRAGLNTEAFFGQGTRLTVV.

In its sample, this clone was seen a few times. The rearrangement links TRBV10-1 to TRBJ2-2, with TRBD1 matching 8 bases. Germline CDR1 reads WNHNN; CDR2 reads SYGVQD (reference sequence). V lost 4 bases, J lost 5 bases, and 3 bases stayed unmatched. This CDR3 spans 14 amino acids. CDR3 protein: CASSADRATGELFF. CDR3 bases: TGCGCCAGCAGTGCGGACAGGGCGACCGGGGAGCTGTTTTTT.

The chain couples TRBV10-2 to TRBJ1-2; TRBD1 matches 7 bases. The CDR3 spans 13 residues. The J segment lost 4 bases and the V segment lost 7 bases, leaving 6 bases of the junction unmatched. The germline CDR1 and CDR2 sequences are WSHSY and SAAADI. In DNA form, the CDR3 reads TGCGCCAGCAAAACCGGGACAGCCTATGGCTACACCTTC. It translates to CASKTGTAYGYTF.

This clone appeared a few times. The V and J genes are TRBV6-1 and TRBJ2-1, with 7 bases identical to TRBD2. Germline CDR1 is MNHNS and CDR2 is SASEGT. The CDR3 runs to 14 residues. Trimming cost V 6 bases and J 0 bases; bases outside gene matches: 2. The CDR3 is CASSLAASYNEQFF. The DNA of the CDR3 is TGTGCCAGCAGCCTAGCGGCCTCCTACAATGAGCAGTTCTTC.

DNA of the CDR3: TGTGCCAGCAGCTTAGGGAACTACAATGAGCAGTTCTTC. Translation gives CASSLGNYNEQFF. The rearrangement uses TRBV7-2 and TRBJ2-1; D remains unclear. Germline loops: CDR1 SGHTA, CDR2 FQGNSA. The CDR3 covers 13 residues. V lost 1 base, J lost 3 bases, and 4 bases lay in between.

A few counts support this clone. Within the sample, other DNA sequences also encode this same CDR3. This chain connects TRBV29-1 to TRBJ1-2; D may be TRBD1 (5 bases). The V gene's germline CDR1 is SQVTM and CDR2 ANQGSEA. CDR3 length: 11 amino acids. V was shortened by 6 bases and J by 3 bases, with 8 bases between the two germline ends. CDR3 region: CSVGTDYGYTF. CDR3 in DNA: TGCAGCGTAGGGACGGACTATGGCTACACCTTC. Complete variable domain (other parts from reference TRBV29-1 and TRBJ1-2): SAVISQKPSRDICQRGTSLTIQCQVDSQVTMMFWYRQQPGQSLTLIATANQGSEATYESGFVIDKFPISRPNLTFSTLTVSNMSPEDSSIYLCSVGTDYGYTFGSGTRLTVV.

The gene calls are TRBV28 and TRBJ1-5; possibly TRBD1 for D (5 bases). V was pared by 7 bases and J by 5 bases, with 18 bases between. This CDR3 spans 15 amino acids. Germline V CDR1 and CDR2: MDHEN, SYDVKM. CDR3 residues: CASNHQGGGYQPQHF. CDR3 sequence (DNA): TGTGCCAGCAACCATCAGGGTGGGGGATATCAGCCCCAGCATTTT.

The chain has TRBV28 and TRBJ2-7, with a possible D match to TRBD2 (6 bases). Trimming cost V 2 bases and J 7 bases, with 12 bases left between them. The CDR3 consists of 13 residues. Per germline, CDR1 MDHEN and CDR2 SYDVKM. The CDR3 DNA sequence: TGTGCCAGCAGTTTAGCTAGCCGGGAGGAGCAGTACTTC. Protein: CASSLASREEQYF. Filled out from reference TRBV28 and TRBJ2-7, the complete variable domain reads DVKVTQSSRYLVKRTGEKVFLECVQDMDHENMFWYRQDPGLGLRLIYFSYDVKMKEKGDIPEGYSVSREKKERFSLILESASTNQTSMYLCASSLASREEQYFGPGTRLTVT.

V and J are TRBV5-1 and TRBJ1-5; D ambiguous. This CDR3 is 14 amino acids long. Germline values: CDR1 SGHRS, CDR2 YFSETQ. Trimming cost V 4 bases and J 4 bases, with 12 bases left between them. Here the CDR3 reads CASSGGAENQPQHF. Written as DNA, the CDR3 is TGCGCCAGCAGCGGCGGAGCCGAGAATCAGCCCCAGCATTTT.

The J gene is TRBJ2-3, the V gene TRBV10-3; TRBD1 matches 7 bases. CDR3 size: 12 residues. V trimming: 10 bases; J trimming: 3 bases; junction bases outside the gene matches: 4. The germline V gene encodes CDR1 ENHRY and CDR2 SYGVKD. The CDR3 protein is CATQGVTDTQYF. The CDR3 region has the DNA TGTGCCACCCAGGGGGTTACAGATACGCAGTATTTT.

This chain uses TRBV28 with TRBJ1-1; TRBD1 matches at 7 bases. J lost 10 bases, V lost 6 bases, and 11 bases had no gene match. From germline, CDR1 is MDHEN and CDR2 SYDVKM. The CDR3 is made up of 13 amino acids. CDR3 sequence (DNA): TGTGCCAGCAGCGACCGTCACAGGGGACGAGCTTTCTTT. It encodes CASSDRHRGRAFF.

The chain joins TRBV5-8 to TRBJ1-5; perhaps TRBD1 as D (5 bases). There are 15 residues in the CDR3. Trimming took 7 bases from V and 2 from J, leaving 16 bases between them. Germline assignment: CDR1 SGHTS and CDR2 YDEGEE. The CDR3: CASDRGQRGNQPQHF. In nucleotides, the CDR3 is TGTGCCAGCGACCGGGGCCAAAGGGGCAATCAGCCCCAGCATTTT.

V usage is TRBV27 and J usage is TRBJ1-1, with a possible D match to TRBD1 (6 bases). This CDR3 is built from 14 residues. V lost 3 bases, J lost 5 bases, and 13 bases lay in between. Germline V gene data show CDR1 as MNHEY and CDR2 as SMNVEV (reference sequence). DNA of the CDR3: TGTGCCAGCAGTTTGTCTGGGGGGCCAACTGAAGCTTTCTTT. Translated: CASSLSGGPTEAFF.

The chain combines TRBV11-2 with TRBJ1-2; 7 nucleotides line up with TRBD1. Germline V CDR1 and CDR2: SGHAT, FQNNGV. The CDR3 covers 14 residues. Germline trimming cut 5 bases from V and 4 bases from J; bases unmatched to any gene: 7. The CDR3 DNA is TGTGCCAGCAGCATAAACAGGGGACCCTATGGCTACACCTTC. Amino acid sequence: CASSINRGPYGYTF.

This clone turned up a few times. The chain carries TRBV21-1 and TRBJ2-4; TRBD2 is the table's D call and was not checked against the DNA. TRBV21-1 is reported as a pseudogene. CDR3 length equals 16 residues. CDR3 residues: CASSTGAGGAKNIQYF. The CDR3 bases are TGTGCCAGCAGCACCGGGGCGGGGGGAGCCAAAAACATTCAGTACTTC.

This clone was seen just once. The V gene is TRBV15, the J gene TRBJ2-7; D is uncertain. The V gene's germline CDR1 is LNHNV and CDR2 YYDKDF (reference sequence). V was shortened by 0 bases and J by 3 bases, with 12 bases between the two germline ends. The CDR3 covers 15 residues. For the CDR3, the DNA is TGTGCCACCAGCAGAGATCGCCTAGTGGGCTACGAGCAGTACTTC. Translated, it gives CATSRDRLVGYEQYF.

J is TRBJ2-7 and V is TRBV28; D may be TRBD1 (5 bases). The CDR3 runs to 12 residues. The germline V gene encodes CDR1 MDHEN and CDR2 SYDVKM. With 8 bases removed from V and 2 bases from J, the gap between germline ends came to 10 bases. CDR3: CASSQATYEQYF. CDR3 in DNA: TGTGCCAGCTCACAGGCAACCTACGAGCAGTACTTC.

This clone was recorded a few times. The chain recombines TRBV2 with TRBJ2-2, with D unresolved. Germline values: CDR1 SNHLY, CDR2 FYNNEI. The CDR3 sequence is 13 residues long. The germline V and J ends were trimmed by 5 bases and 6 bases, with 10 bases remaining between them. The CDR3 is CASSIHNAGELFF. In DNA, the CDR3 is TGTGCCAGCAGTATACATAACGCCGGGGAGCTGTTTTTT.

V gene TRBV19 combines with J gene TRBJ2-5; D is possibly TRBD1 (5 bases). V lost 5 bases, J lost 8 bases, and 18 bases lay in between. The CDR3 runs to 14 residues. Germline lookup yields CDR1 LNHDA and CDR2 SQIVND (reference sequence). The CDR3 nucleotides read TGTGCCAGTAGTTCTCGACAGTATAACGGTACCCAGTACTTC. Residues: CASSSRQYNGTQYF.

This rearrangement joins TRBV5-1 to TRBJ2-1; D remains unclear. Germline lookup yields CDR1 SGHRS and CDR2 YFSETQ. The CDR3 runs 14 residues. The V gene lost 0 bases and the J gene lost 6 bases, with 10 bases spanning the gap. As DNA, the CDR3 is TGCGCCAGCAGCTTGGGCCTAACCGGCAATGAGCAGTTCTTC. Its translation: CASSLGLTGNEQFF.

The chain links TRBV19 to TRBJ2-7; the match to TRBD1 covers 10 bases. Germline V gives CDR1 LNHDA, CDR2 SQIVND (reference sequence). The CDR3 covers 14 residues. The junction had 5 bases not matched to a gene; V was cut back by 4 bases and J by 5 bases. The CDR3 bases are TGTGCCAGTAGTACGACAGGGGGCGGCAACGAGCAGTACTTC. Encoded protein: CASSTTGGGNEQYF.

This clone has a count of ten or more. This chain uses TRBV5-1 with TRBJ2-2; weak D call: TRBD2 (6 bases). V lost 0 bases and J lost 3, with 12 bases in between. This CDR3 contains 16 residues. Germline assignment: CDR1 SGHRS and CDR2 YFSETQ. The CDR3 reads CASSLDVSGHTGELFF. The CDR3 nucleotides are TGCGCCAGCAGCTTGGACGTTAGCGGACACACCGGGGAGCTGTTTTTT.

J is TRBJ1-2 and V is TRBV19; D gene uncertain. The CDR3 is 13 amino acids. V was clipped by 9 bases and J by 1 base, with 12 bases between them. Per germline, CDR1 LNHDA and CDR2 SQIVND (reference sequence). The CDR3 nucleotides read TGTGCCAGCAAATATCAGGATAACTATGGCTACACCTTC. This sequence encodes CASKYQDNYGYTF.